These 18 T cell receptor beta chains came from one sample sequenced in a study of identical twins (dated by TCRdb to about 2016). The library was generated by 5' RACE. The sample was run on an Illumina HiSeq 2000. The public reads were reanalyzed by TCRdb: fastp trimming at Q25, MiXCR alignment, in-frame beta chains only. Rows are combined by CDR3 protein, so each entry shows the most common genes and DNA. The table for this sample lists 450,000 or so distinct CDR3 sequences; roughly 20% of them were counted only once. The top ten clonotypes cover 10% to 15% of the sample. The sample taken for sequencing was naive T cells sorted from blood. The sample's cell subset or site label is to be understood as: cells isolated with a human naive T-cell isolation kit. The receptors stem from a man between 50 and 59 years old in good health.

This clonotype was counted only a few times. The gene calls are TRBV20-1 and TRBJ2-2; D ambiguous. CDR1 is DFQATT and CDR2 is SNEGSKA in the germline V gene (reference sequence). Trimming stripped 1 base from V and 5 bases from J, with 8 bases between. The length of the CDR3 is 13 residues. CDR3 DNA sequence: TGCAGTGCTAGAGGACCGTTGACCGGGGAGCTGTTTTTT. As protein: CSARGPLTGELFF.

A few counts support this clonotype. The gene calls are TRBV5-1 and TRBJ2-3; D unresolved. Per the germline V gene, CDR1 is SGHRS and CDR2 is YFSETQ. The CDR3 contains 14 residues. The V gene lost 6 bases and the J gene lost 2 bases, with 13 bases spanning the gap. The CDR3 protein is CASTRGRTTDTQYF. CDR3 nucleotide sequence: TGCGCCAGCACCCGAGGAAGGACCACAGATACGCAGTATTTT.

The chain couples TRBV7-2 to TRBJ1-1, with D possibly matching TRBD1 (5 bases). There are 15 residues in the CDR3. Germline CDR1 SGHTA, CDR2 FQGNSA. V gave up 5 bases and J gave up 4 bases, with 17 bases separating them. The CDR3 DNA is TGTGCCAGCAGCCCGAACCCAGGGAGTGGCACTGAAGCTTTCTTT. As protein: CASSPNPGSGTEAFF.

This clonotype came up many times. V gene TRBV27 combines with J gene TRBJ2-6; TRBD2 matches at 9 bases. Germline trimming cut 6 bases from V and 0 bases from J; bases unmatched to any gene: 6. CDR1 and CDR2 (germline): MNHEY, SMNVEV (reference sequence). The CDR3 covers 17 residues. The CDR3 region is CASRRLAELSGANVLTF. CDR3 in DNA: TGTGCCAGCAGGCGACTAGCGGAGCTCTCTGGGGCCAACGTCCTGACTTTC.

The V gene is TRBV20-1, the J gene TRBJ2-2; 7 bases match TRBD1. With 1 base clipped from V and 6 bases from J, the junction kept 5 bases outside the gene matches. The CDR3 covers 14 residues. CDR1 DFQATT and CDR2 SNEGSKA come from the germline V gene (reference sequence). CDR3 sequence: CSARAGGEAGELFF. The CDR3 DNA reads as TGCAGTGCTAGAGCAGGGGGTGAGGCCGGGGAGCTGTTTTTT.

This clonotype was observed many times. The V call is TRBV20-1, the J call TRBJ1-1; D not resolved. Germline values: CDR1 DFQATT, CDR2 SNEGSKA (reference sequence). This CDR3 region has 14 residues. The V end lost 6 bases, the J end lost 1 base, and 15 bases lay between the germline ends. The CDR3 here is CSAHALDGNTEAFF. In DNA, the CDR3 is TGCAGTGCCCATGCCCTCGACGGGAACACTGAAGCTTTCTTT.

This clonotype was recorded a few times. The CDR3 here is CASSYDSGGGVEQFF. CDR3 nucleotides: TGCGCCAGCAGCTACGATTCGGGTGGGGGAGTTGAGCAGTTCTTC. The genes are TRBV4-3 and TRBJ2-1; D is possibly TRBD1 or TRBD2 (5 bases each). There are 15 residues in the CDR3. The ends were cut back, 5 bases at V and 9 bases at J, with 20 bases in the middle. Looked up from germline, CDR1 is LGHNA and CDR2 is YSLEER.

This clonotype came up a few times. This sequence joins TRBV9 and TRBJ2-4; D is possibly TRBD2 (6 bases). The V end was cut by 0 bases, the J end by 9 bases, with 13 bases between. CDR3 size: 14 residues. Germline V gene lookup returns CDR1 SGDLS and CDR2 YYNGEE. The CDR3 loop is CASSVGAGLSIQYF. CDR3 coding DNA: TGTGCCAGCAGCGTAGGGGCGGGATTGTCCATTCAGTACTTC.

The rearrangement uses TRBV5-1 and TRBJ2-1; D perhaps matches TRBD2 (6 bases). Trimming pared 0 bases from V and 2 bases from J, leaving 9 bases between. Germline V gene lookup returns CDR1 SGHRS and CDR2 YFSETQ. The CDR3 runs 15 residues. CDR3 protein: CASSLASGAYNEQFF. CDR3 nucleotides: TGCGCCAGCAGCTTGGCATCGGGAGCCTACAATGAGCAGTTCTTC. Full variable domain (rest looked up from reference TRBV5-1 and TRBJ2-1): KAGVTQTPRYLIKTRGQQVTLSCSPISGHRSVSWYQQTPGQGLQFLFEYFSETQRNKGNFPGRFSGRQFSNSRSEMNVSTLELGDSALYLCASSLASGAYNEQFFGPGTRLTVL.

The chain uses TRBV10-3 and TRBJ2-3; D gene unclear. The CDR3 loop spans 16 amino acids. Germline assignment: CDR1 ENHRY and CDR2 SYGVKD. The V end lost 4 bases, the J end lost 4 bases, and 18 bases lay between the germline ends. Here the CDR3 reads CAISGNPPGSADTQYF. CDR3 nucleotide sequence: TGTGCCATCAGTGGAAATCCACCAGGAAGTGCAGATACGCAGTATTTT.

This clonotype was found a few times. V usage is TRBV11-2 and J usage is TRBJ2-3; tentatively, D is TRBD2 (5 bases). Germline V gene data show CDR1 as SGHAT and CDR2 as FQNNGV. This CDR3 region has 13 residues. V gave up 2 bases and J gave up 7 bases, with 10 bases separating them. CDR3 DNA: TGTGCCAGCAGCTTAATTTCGGGGAATACGCAGTATTTT. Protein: CASSLISGNTQYF.

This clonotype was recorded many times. In DNA, the CDR3 is TGTGCCAGCCGAAACGGGAATACAGATACGCAGTATTTT. Translating gives CASRNGNTDTQYF. This chain links TRBV5-4 with TRBJ2-3; possible D gene TRBD2, 5 bases. Germline-derived CDR1 and CDR2 are SGHNT and YYREEE (reference sequence). CDR3 size: 13 residues. The V gene lost 7 bases and the J gene lost 3 bases, with 12 bases spanning the gap.

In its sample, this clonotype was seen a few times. The CDR3 here is CASSLSSPSSYNEQFF. CDR3 DNA sequence: TGCGCCAGCAGCTTGAGTAGTCCCAGCTCCTACAATGAGCAGTTCTTC. V gene TRBV5-1 combines with J gene TRBJ2-1, with D unresolved. This CDR3 has 16 amino acids. The V end was cut by 1 base, the J end by 0 bases, with 11 bases between. Germline V gene sequence: CDR1 SGHRS, CDR2 YFSETQ.

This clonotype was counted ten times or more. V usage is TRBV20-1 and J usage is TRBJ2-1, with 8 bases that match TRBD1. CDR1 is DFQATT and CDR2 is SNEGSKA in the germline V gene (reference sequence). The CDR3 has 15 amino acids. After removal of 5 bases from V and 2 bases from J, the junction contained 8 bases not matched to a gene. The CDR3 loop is CSAPGQGPTYNEQFF. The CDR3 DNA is TGCAGTGCTCCCGGACAGGGCCCCACCTACAATGAGCAGTTCTTC.

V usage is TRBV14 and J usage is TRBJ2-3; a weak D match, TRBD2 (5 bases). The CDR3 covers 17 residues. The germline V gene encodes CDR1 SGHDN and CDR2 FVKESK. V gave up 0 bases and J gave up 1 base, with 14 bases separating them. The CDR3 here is CASSQEVRSGGTDTQYF. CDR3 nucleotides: TGTGCCAGCAGCCAAGAGGTTCGATCCGGGGGCACAGATACGCAGTATTTT.

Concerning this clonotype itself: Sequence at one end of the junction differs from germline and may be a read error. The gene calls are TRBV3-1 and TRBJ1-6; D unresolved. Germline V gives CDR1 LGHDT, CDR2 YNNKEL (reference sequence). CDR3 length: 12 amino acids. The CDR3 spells CASGQQTTPLHF. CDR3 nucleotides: TGTGCCAGCGGCCAACAAACGACACCCCTCCACTTT.

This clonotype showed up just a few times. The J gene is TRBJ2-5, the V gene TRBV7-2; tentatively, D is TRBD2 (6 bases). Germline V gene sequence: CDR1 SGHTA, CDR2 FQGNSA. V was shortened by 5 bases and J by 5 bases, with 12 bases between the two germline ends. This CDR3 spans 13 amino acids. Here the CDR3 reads CASSASSGETQYF. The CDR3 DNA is TGTGCCAGCAGCGCCTCGAGCGGGGAGACCCAGTACTTC. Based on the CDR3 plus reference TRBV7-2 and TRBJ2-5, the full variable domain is GAGVSQSPSNKVTEKGKDVELRCDPISGHTALYWYRQSLGQGLEFLIYFQGNSAPDKSGLPSDRFSAERTGGSVSTLTIQRTQQEDSAVYLCASSASSGETQYFGPGTRLLVL.

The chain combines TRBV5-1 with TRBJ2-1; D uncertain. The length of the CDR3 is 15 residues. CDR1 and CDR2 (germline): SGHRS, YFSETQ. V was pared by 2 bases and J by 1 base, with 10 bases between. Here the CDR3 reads CASSLVGQSYNEQFF. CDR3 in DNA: TGCGCCAGCAGCTTAGTTGGGCAGTCCTACAATGAGCAGTTCTTC.